A selection of T cell receptor beta chains follows, all from one sample in a study of vaccination and CD4 T cells after COVID-19. TCRdb reprocessed the PCR reads via MiXCR and lists one record per CDR3 protein. The sample carries thousands of distinct CDR3 sequences, approximately 64% recorded once. For these receptors, no antigen is known. This specimen consisted of cultured CD4+ T cells from blood, obtained after SARS-CoV-2 vaccination. The receptors derive from a human donor with COVID-19. Both conserved end residues are trimmed from each CDR3. The D gene is left open where the match is weak.

CDR3aa: ASSLAGGRNQPQH; j_gene: TRBJ1-5; v_gene: TRBV7-2; d_gene: -
CDR3aa: ASSLATHSGEQY; j_gene: TRBJ2-7; v_gene: TRBV7-2; d_gene: -
CDR3aa: ASSVPGAFYGYT; j_gene: TRBJ1-2; v_gene: TRBV6-1; d_gene: -
CDR3aa: ASSRTSGGGYNEQF; j_gene: TRBJ2-1; v_gene: TRBV7-2; d_gene: TRBD2
CDR3aa: ASKGGNNAADTQY; j_gene: TRBJ2-3; v_gene: TRBV10-1; d_gene: -
CDR3aa: ASSSHRQGMGLGYT; j_gene: TRBJ1-2; v_gene: TRBV27; d_gene: TRBD1
CDR3aa: ASSLWGMMGGGYT; j_gene: TRBJ1-2; v_gene: TRBV27; d_gene: -
CDR3aa: ASSEVPGTGMKTQY; j_gene: TRBJ2-5; v_gene: TRBV6-1; d_gene: TRBD1
CDR3aa: AGEQGLSNQPQH; j_gene: TRBJ1-5; v_gene: TRBV7-3; d_gene: -
CDR3aa: ASSLGRGADSAYEQY; j_gene: TRBJ2-7; v_gene: TRBV11-3; d_gene: -
CDR3aa: ASSYRPGETQY; j_gene: TRBJ2-5; v_gene: TRBV7-3; d_gene: -
CDR3aa: ASSLAGANVLT; j_gene: TRBJ2-6; v_gene: TRBV7-9; d_gene: -
CDR3aa: SVEDLPSIQY; j_gene: TRBJ2-4; v_gene: TRBV29-1; d_gene: -
CDR3aa: SAPKDREAF; j_gene: TRBJ1-1; v_gene: TRBV20-1; d_gene: -
CDR3aa: ASSISGTGNNYGYT; j_gene: TRBJ1-2; v_gene: TRBV19; d_gene: TRBD1
CDR3aa: ASSLLQGYGYT; j_gene: TRBJ1-2; v_gene: TRBV14; d_gene: -
CDR3aa: SARDTGASTDTQY; j_gene: TRBJ2-3; v_gene: TRBV20-1; d_gene: TRBD1
CDR3aa: ASSYTRVQETQY; j_gene: TRBJ2-5; v_gene: TRBV6-5; d_gene: -
CDR3aa: SARPGSTGIYGYT; j_gene: TRBJ1-2; v_gene: TRBV20-1; d_gene: -
CDR3aa: ASSLAGGGIRSYEQY; j_gene: TRBJ2-7; v_gene: TRBV7-9; d_gene: TRBD2
CDR3aa: AINKGGNNQPQH; j_gene: TRBJ1-5; v_gene: TRBV23-1; d_gene: -
CDR3aa: ASSSHRVGGVETQY; j_gene: TRBJ2-5; v_gene: TRBV6-5; d_gene: -
CDR3aa: SAATSGGARTLSYEQY; j_gene: TRBJ2-7; v_gene: TRBV20-1; d_gene: TRBD2
CDR3aa: ASSYRSTPGGRSTDTQY; j_gene: TRBJ2-3; v_gene: TRBV6-5; d_gene: -